The rows below give T cell receptor beta chains drawn from one sample of a study of blood T cells in healthy people across ages. TCRdb redid the calling of the 5' RACE reads with MiXCR, one entry per CDR3 protein. The repertoire consists of about 1,600,000 distinct CDR3 sequences, with 42% occurring once and the leading ten covering 7% to 9%. Material: blood. Every receptor here comes from a woman aged 18-29 years in good health. Each CDR3 is given with its conserved first and last residue. Each record gives: J gene, V gene, clone size, D gene, CDR3 protein, CDR3 DNA. A D gene is named only where the DNA matches it firmly. Some rows mark clone size as missing; the rest say once, few, many or name a class of expanded clone.

J: TRBJ1-6; V: TRBV20-1; size: once; D: TRBD1; CDR3: CSAASGTVPDSPLHF; DNA: TGCAGTGCCGCCTCAGGGACAGTTCCCGATTCACCCCTCCACTTT
J: TRBJ2-3; V: TRBV25-1; size: .; D: .; CDR3: CASSGPISTDTQYF; DNA: TGTGCCAGCAGTGGCCCCATCAGCACAGATACGCAGTATTTT
J: TRBJ1-2; V: TRBV20-1; size: .; D: .; CDR3: CSALSDPGRTNYGYTF; DNA: TGCAGTGCCCTAAGCGACCCGGGACGCACGAACTATGGCTACACCTTC
J: TRBJ2-5; V: TRBV7-2; size: .; D: TRBD2; CDR3: CASSRSGKETQYF; DNA: TGTGCCAGCAGCCGTAGCGGGAAAGAGACCCAGTACTTC
J: TRBJ2-7; V: TRBV27; size: few; D: .; CDR3: CASSSYERYEQYF; DNA: TGTGCCAGCAGTTCGTATGAGCGCTACGAGCAGTACTTC
J: TRBJ1-2; V: TRBV5-1; size: .; D: .; CDR3: CASSLVSGEWDGYTF; DNA: TGCGCCAGCAGCTTGGTCTCAGGGGAGTGGGATGGCTACACCTTC
J: TRBJ2-1; V: TRBV5-1; size: .; D: TRBD2; CDR3: CASSLGTSGISVDEQFF; DNA: TGCGCCAGCAGTTTAGGGACTAGCGGGATTAGTGTCGATGAGCAGTTCTTC
J: TRBJ2-5; V: TRBV5-1; size: .; D: .; CDR3: CASSVAQQETQYF; DNA: TGCGCCAGCAGCGTGGCGCAGCAAGAGACCCAGTACTTC
J: TRBJ2-5; V: TRBV27; size: .; D: TRBD2; CDR3: CASSSGLAGLQETQYF; DNA: TGTGCCAGCAGTTCCGGACTAGCGGGGCTACAAGAGACCCAGTACTTC
J: TRBJ2-5; V: TRBV5-1; size: few; D: .; CDR3: CASSLVSGDVETQYF; DNA: TGCGCCAGCAGCTTGGTTTCAGGGGATGTGGAGACCCAGTACTTC
J: TRBJ1-1; V: TRBV10-3; size: once; D: .; CDR3: CAISESKGPSAFF; DNA: TGTGCCATCAGTGAGTCGAAAGGGCCGTCGGCTTTCTTT
J: TRBJ2-1; V: TRBV2; size: .; D: TRBD2; CDR3: CASEKLAGGPNEQFF; DNA: TGTGCCAGCGAGAAACTAGCGGGAGGGCCGAATGAGCAGTTCTTC
J: TRBJ1-2; V: TRBV6-5; size: .; D: .; CDR3: CASSLYTTGASYGYTF; DNA: TGTGCCAGCAGTTTGTACACAACAGGAGCCTCCTATGGCTACACCTTC
J: TRBJ2-5; V: TRBV5-1; size: .; D: .; CDR3: CASSLWMQETQYF; DNA: TGCGCCAGCAGCTTGTGGATGCAAGAGACCCAGTACTTC
J: TRBJ2-3; V: TRBV7-2; size: .; D: .; CDR3: CASSLVVGVSTDTQYF; DNA: TGTGCCAGCAGCTTAGTTGTCGGGGTCAGCACAGATACGCAGTATTTT
J: TRBJ1-5; V: TRBV18; size: .; D: .; CDR3: CASSPLGGGQPQHF; DNA: TGTGCCAGCTCACCCCTAGGGGGTGGTCAGCCCCAGCATTTT
J: TRBJ2-1; V: TRBV7-9; size: .; D: TRBD2; CDR3: CASRGGGINEQFF; DNA: TGTGCCAGCAGGGGGGGGGGAATCAATGAGCAGTTCTTC
J: TRBJ2-5; V: TRBV11-1; size: .; D: .; CDR3: CASSHRVGGEQYF; DNA: TGTGCCAGCAGCCACCGCGTAGGGGGTGAGCAGTACTTC
J: TRBJ2-1; V: TRBV7-8; size: few; D: TRBD1; CDR3: CASSLAGTESSYNEQFF; DNA: TGTGCCAGCAGCTTGGCCGGGACAGAAAGCTCCTACAATGAGCAGTTCTTC
J: TRBJ2-7; V: TRBV29-1; size: .; D: .; CDR3: CSVDGAPTNYNEQYF; DNA: TGCAGCGTTGATGGAGCTCCTACGAACTACAATGAGCAGTACTTC
J: TRBJ1-5; V: TRBV2; size: .; D: .; CDR3: CASSSGSPQPQHF; DNA: TGTGCCAGCAGCAGCGGCTCTCCCCAGCCCCAGCATTTT
J: TRBJ2-5; V: TRBV29-1; size: .; D: .; CDR3: CSVWDRPGRRVETQYF; DNA: TGCAGCGTTTGGGATAGACCAGGGCGGAGGGTCGAGACCCAGTACTTC
J: TRBJ2-5; V: TRBV10-3; size: .; D: .; CDR3: CAIRRDQYNEQYF; DNA: TGTGCCATCAGACGGGACCAATACAATGAGCAGTACTTC
J: TRBJ1-2; V: TRBV29-1; size: few; D: .; CDR3: CSVGAGHKTGYGYTF; DNA: TGCAGCGTTGGAGCGGGACACAAAACGGGCTATGGCTACACCTTC
J: TRBJ1-4; V: TRBV7-2; size: .; D: .; CDR3: CASSLMGNNEKLFF; DNA: TGTGCCAGCAGCTTAATGGGGAATAATGAAAAACTGTTTTTT
J: TRBJ1-2; V: TRBV20-1; size: .; D: .; CDR3: CSAWTPDYGYTF; DNA: TGCAGTGCTTGGACACCAGACTATGGCTACACCTTC
J: TRBJ2-3; V: TRBV6-2/TRBV6-3; size: few; D: .; CDR3: CASRREGTKLTDTQYF; DNA: TGTGCCAGCCGAAGGGAGGGGACAAAACTAACAGATACGCAGTATTTT
J: TRBJ2-7; V: TRBV12-3/TRBV12-4; size: few; D: .; CDR3: CASSLARGHEQYF; DNA: TGTGCCAGCAGTTTAGCTAGGGGCCACGAGCAGTACTTC
J: TRBJ2-3; V: TRBV20-1; size: .; D: .; CDR3: CSAPTDLAPYTDTQYF; DNA: TGCAGTGCCCCGACCGATCTAGCGCCCTACACAGATACGCAGTATTTT
J: TRBJ2-1; V: TRBV9; size: few; D: TRBD1; CDR3: CASSPRDREADEQFF; DNA: TGTGCCAGCAGCCCCCGGGACAGGGAGGCCGATGAGCAGTTCTTC
J: TRBJ2-3; V: TRBV5-1; size: .; D: TRBD1; CDR3: CASSLWTGVTDTQYF; DNA: TGCGCCAGCAGCTTGTGGACAGGGGTAACAGATACGCAGTATTTT
J: TRBJ1-5; V: TRBV27; size: .; D: .; CDR3: CASSLWGGQGLTQPQHF; DNA: TGTGCCAGCAGTTTATGGGGGGGTCAGGGGCTAACACAGCCCCAGCATTTT
J: TRBJ1-6; V: TRBV6-5; size: .; D: .; CDR3: CASSYSLPGSSYNSPLHF; DNA: TGTGCCAGCAGTTACTCGTTACCAGGAAGCTCCTATAATTCACCCCTCCACTTT
J: TRBJ2-7; V: TRBV9; size: .; D: .; CDR3: CAGSVGSSVYEQYF; DNA: TGTGCCGGCAGCGTAGGCTCCTCTGTCTACGAGCAGTACTTC
J: TRBJ2-3; V: TRBV12-3/TRBV12-4; size: many; D: TRBD2; CDR3: CASTKLAGATTDTQYF; DNA: TGTGCCAGCACCAAACTAGCGGGGGCTACCACAGATACGCAGTATTTT
J: TRBJ1-1; V: TRBV5-1; size: .; D: .; CDR3: CACKVVFASTEAFF; DNA: TGCGCTTGCAAGGTGGTTTTCGCCTCCACTGAAGCTTTCTTT
J: TRBJ1-2; V: TRBV20-1; size: .; D: .; CDR3: CSARDPGSGAGYTF; DNA: TGCAGTGCTAGAGACCCGGGATCAGGAGCGGGCTACACCTTC
J: TRBJ2-7; V: TRBV3-1; size: .; D: .; CDR3: CASSRNGYYEQYF; DNA: TGTGCCAGCAGCCGAAACGGGTACTACGAGCAGTACTTC
J: TRBJ1-1; V: TRBV14; size: .; D: TRBD1; CDR3: CASSQSPGQEAFF; DNA: TGTGCCAGCAGCCAGTCCCCGGGACAGGAAGCTTTCTTT
J: TRBJ1-2; V: TRBV7-9; size: .; D: .; CDR3: CASSLGGRPSTF; DNA: TGTGCCAGCAGCTTAGGGGGCAGGCCAAGCACCTTC
J: TRBJ1-1; V: TRBV6-5; size: .; D: .; CDR3: CASRSPVSSGNTEAFF; DNA: TGTGCCAGCAGATCCCCCGTAAGTTCGGGAAACACTGAAGCTTTCTTT
J: TRBJ1-1; V: TRBV5-1; size: .; D: .; CDR3: CTSNLRTWVGGTEAFF; DNA: TGCACCAGCAACCTGAGGACTTGGGTGGGGGGGACTGAAGCTTTCTTT
J: TRBJ2-7; V: TRBV6-6; size: .; D: .; CDR3: CASADSLSYEQYF; DNA: TGTGCCAGCGCGGACTCCCTCTCCTACGAGCAGTACTTC
J: TRBJ2-3; V: TRBV6-1; size: .; D: .; CDR3: CASSGSMVPTDTQYF; DNA: TGTGCCAGCAGTGGAAGTATGGTCCCCACAGATACGCAGTATTTT
J: TRBJ2-5; V: TRBV9; size: few; D: .; CDR3: CASSGGRLVAQETQYF; DNA: TGTGCCAGCAGCGGGGGAAGACTAGTCGCGCAAGAGACCCAGTACTTC
J: TRBJ1-2; V: TRBV2; size: few; D: TRBD1; CDR3: CASSERTGIGYTF; DNA: TGTGCCAGCAGTGAAAGGACAGGGATTGGCTACACCTTC
J: TRBJ2-3; V: TRBV5-5; size: few; D: TRBD2; CDR3: CASSSWEGPDTQYF; DNA: TGTGCCAGCAGCTCGTGGGAGGGCCCAGATACGCAGTATTTT
J: TRBJ2-7; V: TRBV27; size: few; D: .; CDR3: CASSSTNYEQYF; DNA: TGTGCCAGCAGTTCGACGAATTACGAGCAGTACTTC
J: TRBJ2-3; V: TRBV7-6; size: .; D: TRBD1; CDR3: CASSLAVQGAGDTQYF; DNA: TGTGCCAGCAGCTTAGCCGTTCAGGGGGCGGGTGATACGCAGTATTTT
J: TRBJ2-1; V: TRBV10-3; size: once; D: TRBD2; CDR3: CAIGGSGRGQETQFF; DNA: TGTGCCATCGGGGGAAGCGGGAGAGGACAAGAGACCCAGTTCTTC
J: TRBJ1-4; V: TRBV29-1; size: many; D: TRBD1; CDR3: CSVRTGAQGKLFF; DNA: TGCAGCGTTCGGACAGGGGCGCAGGGAAAACTGTTTTTT
J: TRBJ1-6; V: TRBV9; size: once; D: .; CDR3: CASSARQDSVSNNSPLHF; DNA: TGTGCCAGCAGCGCCCGACAAGACTCCGTCTCTAATAATTCACCCCTCCACTTT
J: TRBJ2-7; V: TRBV7-9; size: few; D: TRBD2; CDR3: CASSSTSASSYEQYF; DNA: TGTGCCAGCAGCTCAACTAGCGCCAGCTCCTACGAGCAGTACTTC
J: TRBJ1-1; V: TRBV27; size: .; D: .; CDR3: CASSFQGARSNTEAFF; DNA: TGTGCCAGCAGTTTTCAGGGCGCCCGATCGAACACTGAAGCTTTCTTT
J: TRBJ1-1; V: TRBV5-1; size: few; D: .; CDR3: CASKNPDMNTEAFF; DNA: TGCGCCAGCAAGAATCCGGACATGAACACTGAAGCTTTCTTT